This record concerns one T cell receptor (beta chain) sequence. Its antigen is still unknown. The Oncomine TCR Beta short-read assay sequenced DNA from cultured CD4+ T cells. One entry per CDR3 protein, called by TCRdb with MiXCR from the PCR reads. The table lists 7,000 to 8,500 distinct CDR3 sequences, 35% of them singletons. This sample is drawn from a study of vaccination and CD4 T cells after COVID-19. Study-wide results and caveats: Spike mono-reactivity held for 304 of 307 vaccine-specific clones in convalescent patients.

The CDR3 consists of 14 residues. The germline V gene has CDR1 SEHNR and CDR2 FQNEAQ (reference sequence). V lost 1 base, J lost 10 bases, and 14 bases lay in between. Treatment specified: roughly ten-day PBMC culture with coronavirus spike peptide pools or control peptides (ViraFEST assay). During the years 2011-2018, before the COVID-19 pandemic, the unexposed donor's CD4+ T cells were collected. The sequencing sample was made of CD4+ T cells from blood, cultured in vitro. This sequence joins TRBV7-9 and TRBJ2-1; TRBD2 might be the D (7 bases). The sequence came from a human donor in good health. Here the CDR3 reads CASSLGGGAGEQFF. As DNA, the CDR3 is TGTGCCAGCAGCTTAGGAGGGGGGGCCGGGGAGCAGTTCTTC.